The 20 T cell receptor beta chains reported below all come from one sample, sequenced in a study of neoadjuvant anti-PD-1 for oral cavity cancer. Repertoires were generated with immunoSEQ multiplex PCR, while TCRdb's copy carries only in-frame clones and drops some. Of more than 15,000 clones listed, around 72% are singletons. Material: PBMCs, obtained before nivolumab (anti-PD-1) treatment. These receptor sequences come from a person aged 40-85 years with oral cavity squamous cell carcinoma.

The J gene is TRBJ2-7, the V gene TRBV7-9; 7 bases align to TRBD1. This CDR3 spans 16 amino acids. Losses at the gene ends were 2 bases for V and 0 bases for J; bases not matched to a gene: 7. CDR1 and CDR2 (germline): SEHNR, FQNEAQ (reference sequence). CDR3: CASSLPRHRGSYEQYF. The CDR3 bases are TGTGCCAGCAGCTTACCGAGGCACAGGGGCTCCTACGAGCAGTACTTC.

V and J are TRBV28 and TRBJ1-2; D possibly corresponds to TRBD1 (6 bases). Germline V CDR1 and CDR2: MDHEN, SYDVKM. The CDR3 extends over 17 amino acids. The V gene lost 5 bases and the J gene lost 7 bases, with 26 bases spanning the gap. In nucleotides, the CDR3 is TGTGCCAGCAGTCTATCCAACCCGGGACACCCCTTAGGTGGCTACACCTTC. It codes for CASSLSNPGHPLGGYTF.

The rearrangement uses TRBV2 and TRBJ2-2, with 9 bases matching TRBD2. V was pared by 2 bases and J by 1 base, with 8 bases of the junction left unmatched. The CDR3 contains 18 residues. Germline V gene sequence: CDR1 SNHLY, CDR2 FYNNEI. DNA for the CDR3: TGTGCCAGCAGTGAATCCCGGGAGCGGGAGGTGAACACCGGGGAGCTGTTTTTT. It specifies CASSESREREVNTGELFF.

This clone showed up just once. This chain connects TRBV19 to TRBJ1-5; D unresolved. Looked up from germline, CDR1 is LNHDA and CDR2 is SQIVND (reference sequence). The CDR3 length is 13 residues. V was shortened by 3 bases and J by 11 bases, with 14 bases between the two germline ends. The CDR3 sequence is CASSMAEGPTQHF. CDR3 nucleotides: TGTGCCAGTAGTATGGCGGAAGGTCCTACCCAGCATTTT.

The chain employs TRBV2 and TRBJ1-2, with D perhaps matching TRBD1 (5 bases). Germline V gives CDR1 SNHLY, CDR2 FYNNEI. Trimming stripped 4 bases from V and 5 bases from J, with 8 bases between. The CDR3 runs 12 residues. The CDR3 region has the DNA TGTGCCAGCAGTGGGGACGGTTATGGCTACACCTTC. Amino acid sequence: CASSGDGYGYTF.

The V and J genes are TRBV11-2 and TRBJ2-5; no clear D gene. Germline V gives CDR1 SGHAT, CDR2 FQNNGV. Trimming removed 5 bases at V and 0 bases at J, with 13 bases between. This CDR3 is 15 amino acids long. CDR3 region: CASSPLLRDQETQYF. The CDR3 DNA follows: TGTGCCAGCAGCCCTCTACTTAGGGACCAAGAGACCCAGTACTTC.

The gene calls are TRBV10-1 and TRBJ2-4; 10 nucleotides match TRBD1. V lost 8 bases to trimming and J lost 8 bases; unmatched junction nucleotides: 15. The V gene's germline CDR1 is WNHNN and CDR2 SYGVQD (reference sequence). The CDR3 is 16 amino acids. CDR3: CASHDRTGGRSDIQYF. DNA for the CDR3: TGCGCCAGCCATGACCGGACAGGGGGTCGTTCTGACATTCAGTACTTC.

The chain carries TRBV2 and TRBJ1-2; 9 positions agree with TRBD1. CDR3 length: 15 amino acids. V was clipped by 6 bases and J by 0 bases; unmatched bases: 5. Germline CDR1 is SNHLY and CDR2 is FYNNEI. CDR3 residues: CASRGQGAPNYGYTF. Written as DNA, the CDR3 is TGTGCCAGCAGGGGACAGGGCGCTCCTAACTATGGCTACACCTTC.

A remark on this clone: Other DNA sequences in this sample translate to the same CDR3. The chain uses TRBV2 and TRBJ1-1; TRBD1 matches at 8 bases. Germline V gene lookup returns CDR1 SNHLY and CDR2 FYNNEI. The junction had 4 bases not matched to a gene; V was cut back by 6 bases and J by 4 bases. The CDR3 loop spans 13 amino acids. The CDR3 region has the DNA TGTGCCAGCAGGGACAGGGAGGGCACTGAAGCTTTCTTT. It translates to CASRDREGTEAFF.

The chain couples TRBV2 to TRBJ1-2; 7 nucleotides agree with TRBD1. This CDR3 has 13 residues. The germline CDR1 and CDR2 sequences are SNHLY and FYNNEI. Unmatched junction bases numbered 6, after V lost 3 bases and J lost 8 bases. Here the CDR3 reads CASSERQGEGYTF. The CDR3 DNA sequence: TGTGCCAGCAGTGAGAGACAGGGTGAAGGCTACACCTTC.

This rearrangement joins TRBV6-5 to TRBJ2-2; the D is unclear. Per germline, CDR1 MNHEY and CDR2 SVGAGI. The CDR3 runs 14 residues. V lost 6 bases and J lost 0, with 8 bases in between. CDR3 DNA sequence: TGTGCCAGCAGGCCCGGTGCGAACACCGGGGAGCTGTTTTTT. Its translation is CASRPGANTGELFF.

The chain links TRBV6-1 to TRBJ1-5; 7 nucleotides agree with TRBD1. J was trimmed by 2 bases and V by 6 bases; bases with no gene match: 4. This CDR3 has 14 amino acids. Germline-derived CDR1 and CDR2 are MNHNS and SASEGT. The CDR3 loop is CASRGDRGNQPQHF. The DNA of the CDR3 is TGTGCCAGCAGAGGCGACAGGGGCAATCAGCCCCAGCATTTT.

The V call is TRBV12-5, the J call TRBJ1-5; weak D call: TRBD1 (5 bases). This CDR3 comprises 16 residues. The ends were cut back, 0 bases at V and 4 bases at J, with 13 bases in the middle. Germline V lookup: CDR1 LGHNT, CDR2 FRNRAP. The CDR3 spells CASGLVVGVRNQPQHF. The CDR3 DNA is TGTGCTAGTGGTTTGGTCGTGGGGGTTCGAAATCAGCCCCAGCATTTT.

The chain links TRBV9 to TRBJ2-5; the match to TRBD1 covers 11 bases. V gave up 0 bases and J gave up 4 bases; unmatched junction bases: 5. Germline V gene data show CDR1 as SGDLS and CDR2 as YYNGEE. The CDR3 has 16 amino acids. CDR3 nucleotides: TGTGCCAGCAGCGTAGTAGGACAGGGGGCAGCAGAGACCCAGTACTTC. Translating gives CASSVVGQGAAETQYF.

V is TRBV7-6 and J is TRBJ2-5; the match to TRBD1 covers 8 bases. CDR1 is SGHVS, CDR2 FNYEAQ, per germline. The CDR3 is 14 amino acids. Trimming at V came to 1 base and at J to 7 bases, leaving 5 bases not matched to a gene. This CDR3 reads CASSLDRGLGTQYF. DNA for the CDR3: TGTGCCAGCAGCTTAGACAGGGGGTTGGGGACCCAGTACTTC.

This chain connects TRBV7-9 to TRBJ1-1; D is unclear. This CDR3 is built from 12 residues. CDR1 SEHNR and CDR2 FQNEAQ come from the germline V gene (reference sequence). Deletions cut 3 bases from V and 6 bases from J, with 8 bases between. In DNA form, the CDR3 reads TGTGCCAGCAGCTTCGGAAACGCTGAAGCTTTCTTT. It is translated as CASSFGNAEAFF. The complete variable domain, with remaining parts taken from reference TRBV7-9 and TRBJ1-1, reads DTGVSQNPRHKITKRGQNVTFRCDPISEHNRLYWYRQTLGQGPEFLTYFQNEAQLEKSRLLSDRFSAERPKGSFSTLEIQRTEQGDSAMYLCASSFGNAEAFFGQGTRLTVV.

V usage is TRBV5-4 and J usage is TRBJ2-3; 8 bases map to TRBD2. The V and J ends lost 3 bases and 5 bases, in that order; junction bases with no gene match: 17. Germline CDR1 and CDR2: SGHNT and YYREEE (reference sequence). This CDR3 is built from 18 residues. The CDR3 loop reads CASSSTDGGVVGRDTQYF. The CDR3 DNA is TGTGCCAGCAGCTCTACAGACGGGGGGGTTGTCGGGCGAGATACGCAGTATTTT.

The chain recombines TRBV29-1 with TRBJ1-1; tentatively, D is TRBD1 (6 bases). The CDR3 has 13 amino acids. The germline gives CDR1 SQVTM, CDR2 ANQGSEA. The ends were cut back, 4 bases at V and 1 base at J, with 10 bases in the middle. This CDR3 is CSVGGQSNTEAFF. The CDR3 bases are TGCAGCGTTGGAGGACAGTCGAACACTGAAGCTTTCTTT.

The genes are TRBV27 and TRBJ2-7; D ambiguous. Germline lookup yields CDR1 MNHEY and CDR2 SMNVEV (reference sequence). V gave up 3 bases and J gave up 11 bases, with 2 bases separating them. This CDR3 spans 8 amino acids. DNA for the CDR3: TGTGCCAGCAGTTTTGAGTACTTC. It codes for CASSFEYF.

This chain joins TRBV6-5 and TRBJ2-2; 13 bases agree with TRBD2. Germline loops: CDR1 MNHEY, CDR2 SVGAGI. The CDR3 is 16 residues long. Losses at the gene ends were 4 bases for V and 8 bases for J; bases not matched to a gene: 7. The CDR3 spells CASSSRTSGGGGELFF. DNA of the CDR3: TGTGCCAGCAGTTCTAGGACTAGCGGGGGTGGGGGGGAGCTGTTTTTT.